These 20 T cell receptor beta chains were sequenced from one sample in a study of technical replicates of blood from a few donors. Some clones are missing from TCRdb's copy, which holds only in-frame ones; the method was immunoSEQ multiplex PCR. The sample yields 65,000 to 90,000 clones, 94% seen once. Sequencing used T cells isolated from PBMCs. Source of these receptors: a human donor in good health.

The CDR3 sequence: CASRSGLAGVVDTQYF. For the CDR3, the DNA is TGTGCCAGCAGGTCCGGACTAGCGGGAGTAGTGGATACGCAGTATTTT. V and J are TRBV6-6 and TRBJ2-3; TRBD2 agrees at 13 bases. V dropped 6 bases and J dropped 6; count of bases not matched to a gene: 9. The germline CDR1 and CDR2 sequences are MNHNY and SVGAGI (reference sequence). The CDR3 is 16 amino acids.

This sequence joins TRBV19 and TRBJ2-3; TRBD2 matches 14 bases. The CDR3 is 17 amino acids. With 5 bases clipped from V and 3 bases from J, the junction kept 7 bases outside the gene matches. Germline V gene data show CDR1 as LNHDA and CDR2 as SQIVND (reference sequence). This CDR3 is CASSGGTSGSITDTQYF. CDR3 in DNA: TGTGCCAGTAGTGGGGGGACTAGCGGGAGCATAACAGATACGCAGTATTTT.

This clone was seen just once. The J gene is TRBJ2-1, the V gene TRBV9; no firm D call. Germline loops: CDR1 SGDLS, CDR2 YYNGEE. Trimming cost V 0 bases and J 2 bases, with 6 bases left between them. CDR3 length equals 14 residues. CDR3 nucleotide sequence: TGTGCCAGCAGCGTAGCATTAGCCTACAATGAGCAGTTCTTC. Its protein is CASSVALAYNEQFF.

This clone was seen once. The J gene is TRBJ2-3, the V gene TRBV6-6; 11 positions match TRBD1. The CDR3 totals 15 residues. The V gene's germline CDR1 is MNHNY and CDR2 SVGAGI (reference sequence). The V gene end was trimmed by 6 bases and the J gene end by 5 bases; junction bases not matched to a gene: 7. The CDR3 region is CASSTGTGGGDTQYF. Here the CDR3 DNA reads TGTGCCAGCAGCACCGGGACAGGGGGAGGAGATACGCAGTATTTT.

V gene TRBV29-1 combines with J gene TRBJ2-1, with D perhaps matching TRBD2 (6 bases). V gave up 6 bases and J gave up 7 bases, with 19 bases separating them. Germline V gives CDR1 SQVTM, CDR2 ANQGSEA. The CDR3 has 14 amino acids. DNA for the CDR3: TGCAGCGTCCAAGCGGGTCCAATACTTAATGAGCAGTTCTTC. This encodes CSVQAGPILNEQFF.

The gene calls are TRBV5-1 and TRBJ1-1; D unresolved. Per germline, CDR1 SGHRS and CDR2 YFSETQ. V lost 0 bases and J 1 base, leaving 7 bases between the germline ends. This CDR3 has 14 amino acids. The CDR3 sequence is CASSLGRENTEAFF. The CDR3 nucleotides read TGCGCCAGCAGCTTGGGTCGGGAGAACACTGAAGCTTTCTTT.

The chain joins TRBV2 to TRBJ2-1, with D tentatively TRBD1 (6 bases). Trimming took 6 bases from V and 6 from J, leaving 18 bases between them. This CDR3 spans 15 amino acids. Germline values: CDR1 SNHLY, CDR2 FYNNEI. Here the CDR3 reads CASSFGTSEANEQFF. CDR3 coding DNA: TGTGCCAGCAGCTTCGGGACAAGTGAAGCCAATGAGCAGTTCTTC.

V usage is TRBV28 and J usage is TRBJ2-3; maybe TRBD1 (5 bases). CDR1 is MDHEN, CDR2 SYDVKM, per germline. The ends were cut back, 5 bases at V and 1 base at J, with 13 bases in the middle. This CDR3 is built from 15 residues. The CDR3 nucleotides are TGTGCCAGCAGTAGATGGGGCAGGGGCACAGATACGCAGTATTTT. The encoded protein is CASSRWGRGTDTQYF.

The V and J genes are TRBV5-6 and TRBJ1-5; possible D gene TRBD1, 5 bases. The CDR3 runs to 18 residues. The germline V gene has CDR1 SGHDT and CDR2 YYEEEE. V lost 0 bases and J 0 bases, leaving 16 bases between the germline ends. The CDR3 sequence is CASSLGGLTLYSNQPQHF. Written as DNA, the CDR3 is TGTGCCAGCAGCTTGGGGGGACTGACCCTTTATAGCAATCAGCCCCAGCATTTT.

The chain employs TRBV7-2 and TRBJ1-5, with TRBD1 matching over 7 bases. V dropped 3 bases and J dropped 6; count of bases not matched to a gene: 8. CDR1 is SGHTA, CDR2 FQGNSA, per germline. The CDR3 is 15 amino acids. The CDR3 DNA sequence: TGTGCCAGCAGCTTCCCCCAAACAGGGGCTCAGCCCCAGCATTTT. This codes for CASSFPQTGAQPQHF. The complete variable domain, with remaining parts taken from reference TRBV7-2 and TRBJ1-5, reads GAGVSQSPSNKVTEKGKDVELRCDPISGHTALYWYRQSLGQGLEFLIYFQGNSAPDKSGLPSDRFSAERTGGSVSTLTIQRTQQEDSAVYLCASSFPQTGAQPQHFGDGTRLSIL.

The genes are TRBV4-1 and TRBJ1-5; D is ambiguous. CDR1 and CDR2 from the germline V gene are MGHRA and YSYEKL. V shed 4 bases and J shed 3 bases, with 10 bases lying between them. CDR3 length equals 14 residues. Here the CDR3 reads CASSRGVVNQPQHF. Here the CDR3 DNA reads TGCGCCAGCAGCCGCGGGGTGGTCAATCAGCCCCAGCATTTT.

The chain is built from TRBV20-1 and TRBJ2-2, with no clear D. Trimming took off 1 base at V and 7 bases at J, with 4 bases between the two ends. The CDR3 covers 11 residues. The germline CDR1 and CDR2 sequences are DFQATT and SNEGSKA (reference sequence). CDR3 protein: CSARVNGELFF. CDR3 coding DNA: TGCAGTGCTAGAGTCAACGGGGAGCTGTTTTTT.

This rearrangement joins TRBV9 to TRBJ2-1; tentatively, D is TRBD2 (6 bases). V lost 0 bases, J lost 6 bases, and 7 bases lay in between. The CDR3 totals 13 residues. Germline V lookup: CDR1 SGDLS, CDR2 YYNGEE. The CDR3 nucleotides read TGTGCCAGCAGCGTAGGACTAGTCAATGAGCAGTTCTTC. This gives the protein CASSVGLVNEQFF.

The rearrangement links TRBV4-1 to TRBJ2-1, with TRBD2 identical over 10 bases. Germline V gene lookup returns CDR1 MGHRA and CDR2 YSYEKL. This CDR3 contains 15 residues. V trimming: 0 bases; J trimming: 12 bases; junction bases outside the gene matches: 8. CDR3 loop: CASSQDSERGGRQFF. CDR3 nucleotide sequence: TGCGCCAGCAGCCAAGATAGTGAGCGGGGGGGACGGCAGTTCTTC.

This clone has just one count. This chain uses TRBV9 with TRBJ2-1; D uncertain. Trimming took 3 bases from V and 5 from J, leaving 12 bases between them. This CDR3 comprises 14 residues. Germline CDR1 and CDR2: SGDLS and YYNGEE. Here the CDR3 reads CASSAPPLDNEQFF. In DNA, the CDR3 is TGTGCCAGCAGCGCCCCCCCTCTAGACAATGAGCAGTTCTTC.

With regard to this clone: The sample holds other DNA sequences that translate to the same CDR3. The V call is TRBV27, the J call TRBJ1-5; no reliable D call. The germline V and J ends were trimmed by 2 bases and 2 bases, with 4 bases remaining between them. Germline values: CDR1 MNHEY, CDR2 SMNVEV (reference sequence). The CDR3 covers 13 residues. The CDR3 region is CASSLAGNQPQHF. In DNA, the CDR3 is TGTGCCAGCAGTTTAGCAGGCAATCAGCCCCAGCATTTT.

This chain connects TRBV7-2 to TRBJ1-1, with D perhaps matching TRBD1 (5 bases). V lost 1 base and J lost 7, with 7 bases in between. The CDR3 sequence is 12 residues long. Per germline, CDR1 SGHTA and CDR2 FQGNSA. Here the CDR3 DNA reads TGTGCCAGCAGCTTAGTGGGGGGTGAAGCTTTCTTT. Its translation is CASSLVGGEAFF.

This chain joins TRBV4-1 and TRBJ2-7, with a weak D call TRBD1 (5 bases). Germline-derived CDR1 and CDR2 are MGHRA and YSYEKL. V was trimmed by 4 bases and J by 2 bases, leaving 9 bases between them. This CDR3 has 13 amino acids. CDR3 loop: CASSRSGTYEQYF. The CDR3, as DNA: TGCGCCAGCAGCCGTTCAGGGACCTACGAGCAGTACTTC.

The CDR3 is CASSAAGGYNTEAFF. The CDR3 nucleotides are TGTGCCAGCAGTGCCGCAGGGGGGTACAACACTGAAGCTTTCTTT. J is TRBJ1-1 and V is TRBV6-4, with 7 bases lining up with TRBD1. The CDR3 length is 15 residues. CDR1 and CDR2 from the germline V gene are MRHNA and SNTAGT. J lost 2 bases, V lost 4 bases, and 7 bases had no gene match.

This chain uses TRBV4-2 with TRBJ2-2; 9 bases fit TRBD2. CDR3 size: 17 residues. Germline-derived CDR1 and CDR2 are LGHNA and YNFKEQ. V lost 1 base, J lost 4 bases, and 7 bases stayed unmatched. The CDR3 nucleotides are TGTGCCAGCAGCCAAGGGGTTAGCGGGAGTCGCACCGGGGAGCTGTTTTTT. It translates to CASSQGVSGSRTGELFF.